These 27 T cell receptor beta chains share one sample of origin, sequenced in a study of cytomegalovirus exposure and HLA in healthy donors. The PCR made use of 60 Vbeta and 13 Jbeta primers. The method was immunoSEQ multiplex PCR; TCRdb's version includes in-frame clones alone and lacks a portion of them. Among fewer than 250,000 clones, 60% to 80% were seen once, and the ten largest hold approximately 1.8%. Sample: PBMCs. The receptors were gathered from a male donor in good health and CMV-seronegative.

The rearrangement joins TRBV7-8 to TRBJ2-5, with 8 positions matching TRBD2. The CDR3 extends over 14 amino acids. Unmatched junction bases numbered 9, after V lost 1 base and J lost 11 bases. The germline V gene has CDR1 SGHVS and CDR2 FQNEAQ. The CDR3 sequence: CASSLDGAGGEQYF. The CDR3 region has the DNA TGTGCCAGCAGCTTAGACGGGGCGGGAGGAGAGCAGTACTTC.

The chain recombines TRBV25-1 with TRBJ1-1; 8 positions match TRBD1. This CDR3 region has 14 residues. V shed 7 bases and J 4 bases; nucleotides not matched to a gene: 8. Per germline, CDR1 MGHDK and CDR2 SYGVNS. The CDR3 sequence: CASTTRQGSTEAFF. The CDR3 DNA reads TGTGCCAGCACGACGCGACAGGGGTCCACTGAAGCTTTCTTT.

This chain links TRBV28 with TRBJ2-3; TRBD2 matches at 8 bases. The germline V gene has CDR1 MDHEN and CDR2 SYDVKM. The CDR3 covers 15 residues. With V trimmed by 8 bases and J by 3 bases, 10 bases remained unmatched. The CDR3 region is CASVVAGGFTDTQYF. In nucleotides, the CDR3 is TGTGCCAGCGTTGTGGCGGGAGGCTTTACAGATACGCAGTATTTT.

The CDR3 DNA is TGTGCCAGCAGCCCCGGAGGGACTAGCGGGAGGGTCACAGATACGCAGTATTTT. Translation: CASSPGGTSGRVTDTQYF. The V call is TRBV14, the J call TRBJ2-3, with 16 nucleotides matching TRBD2. Germline values: CDR1 SGHDN, CDR2 FVKESK. The CDR3 extends over 18 amino acids. The junction had 6 bases not matched to a gene; V was cut back by 4 bases and J by 2 bases.

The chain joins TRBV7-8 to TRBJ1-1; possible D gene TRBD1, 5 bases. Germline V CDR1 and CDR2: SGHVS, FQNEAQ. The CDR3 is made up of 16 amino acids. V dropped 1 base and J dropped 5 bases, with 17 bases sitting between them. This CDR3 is CASSLVGGYSGTEAFF. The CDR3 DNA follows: TGTGCCAGCAGCTTAGTTGGGGGGTATTCGGGTACTGAAGCTTTCTTT.

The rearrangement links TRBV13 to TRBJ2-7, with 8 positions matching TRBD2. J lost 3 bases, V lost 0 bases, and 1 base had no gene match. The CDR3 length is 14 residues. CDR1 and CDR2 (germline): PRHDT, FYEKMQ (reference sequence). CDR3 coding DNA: TGTGCCAGCAGCTTAGGGCGGGAGGTCTACGAGCAGTACTTC. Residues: CASSLGREVYEQYF.

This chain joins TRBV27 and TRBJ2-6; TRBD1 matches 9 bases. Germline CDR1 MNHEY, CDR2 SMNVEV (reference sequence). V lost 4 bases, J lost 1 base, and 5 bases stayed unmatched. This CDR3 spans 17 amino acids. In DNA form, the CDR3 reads TGTGCCAGCAGTTCACAGGGGGCGTCTTCTGGGGCCAACGTCCTGACTTTC. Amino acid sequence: CASSSQGASSGANVLTF.

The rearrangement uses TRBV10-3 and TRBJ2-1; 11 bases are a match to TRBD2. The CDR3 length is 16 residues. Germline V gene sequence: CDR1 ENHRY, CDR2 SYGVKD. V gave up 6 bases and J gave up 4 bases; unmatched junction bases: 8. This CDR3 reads CAISSGLAAAYNEQFF. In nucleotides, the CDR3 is TGTGCCATCAGCTCGGGACTAGCGGCCGCATACAATGAGCAGTTCTTC.

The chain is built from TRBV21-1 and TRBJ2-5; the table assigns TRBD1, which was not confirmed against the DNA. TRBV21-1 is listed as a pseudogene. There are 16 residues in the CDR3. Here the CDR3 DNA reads TGTGCCAGCAGCAAACGGGGAAGGCCCACAGGGAAGACCCAGTACTTC. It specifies CASSKRGRPTGKTQYF.

The chain's CDR3 is CASSLRSGSYNQPQHF. Here the CDR3 DNA reads TGTGCCAGCAGTCTTAGGTCCGGGTCTTACAATCAGCCCCAGCATTTT. The chain recombines TRBV28 with TRBJ1-5; D not certain. Germline lookup yields CDR1 MDHEN and CDR2 SYDVKM. CDR3 length: 16 residues. The V gene lost 5 bases and the J gene lost 3 bases, with 17 bases spanning the gap.

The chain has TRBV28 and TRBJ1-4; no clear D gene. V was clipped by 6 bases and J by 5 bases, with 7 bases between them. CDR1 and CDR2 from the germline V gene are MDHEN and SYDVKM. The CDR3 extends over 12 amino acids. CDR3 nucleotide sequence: TGTGCCAGCAGCGGTTCAAATGAAAAACTGTTTTTT. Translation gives CASSGSNEKLFF.

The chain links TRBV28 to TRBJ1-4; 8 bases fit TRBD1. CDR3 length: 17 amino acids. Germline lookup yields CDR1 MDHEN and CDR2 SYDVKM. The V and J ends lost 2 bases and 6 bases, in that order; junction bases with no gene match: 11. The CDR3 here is CASSLVLFGTGDEKLFF. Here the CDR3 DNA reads TGTGCCAGCAGTTTAGTTTTATTCGGGACAGGCGATGAAAAACTGTTTTTT.

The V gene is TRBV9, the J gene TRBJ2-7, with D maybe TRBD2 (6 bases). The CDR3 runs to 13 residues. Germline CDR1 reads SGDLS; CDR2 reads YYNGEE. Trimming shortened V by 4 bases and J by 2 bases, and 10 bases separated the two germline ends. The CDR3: CASSFGTAYEQYF. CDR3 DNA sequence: TGTGCCAGCAGCTTCGGGACTGCCTACGAGCAGTACTTC.

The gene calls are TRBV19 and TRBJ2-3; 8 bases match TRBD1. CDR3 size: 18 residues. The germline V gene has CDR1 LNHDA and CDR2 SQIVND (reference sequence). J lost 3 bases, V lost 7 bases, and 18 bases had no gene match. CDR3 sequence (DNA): TGTGCCAGTACCCCAAGGCGCGGGACAGGTCATGGTACAGATACGCAGTATTTT. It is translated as CASTPRRGTGHGTDTQYF.

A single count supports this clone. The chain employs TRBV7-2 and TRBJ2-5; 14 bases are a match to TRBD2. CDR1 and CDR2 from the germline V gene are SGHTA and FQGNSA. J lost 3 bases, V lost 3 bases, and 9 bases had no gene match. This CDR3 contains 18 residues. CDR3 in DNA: TGTGCCAGCAGCTTGAAGATGGGACTAGCGGGAGAGAAAGAGACCCAGTACTTC. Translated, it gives CASSLKMGLAGEKETQYF. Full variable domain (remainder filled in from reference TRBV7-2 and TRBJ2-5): GAGVSQSPSNKVTEKGKDVELRCDPISGHTALYWYRQSLGQGLEFLIYFQGNSAPDKSGLPSDRFSAERTGGSVSTLTIQRTQQEDSAVYLCASSLKMGLAGEKETQYFGPGTRLLVL.

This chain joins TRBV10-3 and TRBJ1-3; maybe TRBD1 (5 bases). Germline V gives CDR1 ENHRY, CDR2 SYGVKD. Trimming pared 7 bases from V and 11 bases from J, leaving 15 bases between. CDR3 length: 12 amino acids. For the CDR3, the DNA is TGTGCCATCAAAACACAAGGGGAGGCCATATATTTT. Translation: CAIKTQGEAIYF.

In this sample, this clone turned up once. This CDR3 is CAMDPGQSTYGYTF. The CDR3 DNA follows: TGTGCCATGGACCCAGGACAGTCGACCTATGGCTACACCTTC. The rearrangement joins TRBV6-5 to TRBJ1-2; D is perhaps TRBD1 (6 bases). Deletions cut 10 bases from V and 4 bases from J, with 19 bases between. Germline loops: CDR1 MNHEY, CDR2 SVGAGI. CDR3 length: 14 residues.

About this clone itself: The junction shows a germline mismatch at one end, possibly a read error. The CDR3 here is CSSSHKGQYEQYF. The CDR3 nucleotides are TGTTCCAGCAGCCACAAGGGACAGTACGAGCAGTACTTC. The rearrangement joins TRBV7-9 to TRBJ2-7; the match to TRBD1 covers 7 bases. The CDR3 covers 13 residues. Germline CDR1 SEHNR, CDR2 FQNEAQ (reference sequence).

Here the CDR3 reads CASSPRRLSNEQFF. CDR3 DNA sequence: TGTGCCAGCAGTCCCCGGAGGCTCTCGAATGAGCAGTTCTTC. The chain has TRBV5-6 and TRBJ2-1; TRBD2 might be the D (5 bases). V shed 5 bases and J shed 7 bases, with 16 bases lying between them. In germline, CDR1 is SGHDT, CDR2 YYEEEE. The CDR3 loop spans 14 amino acids.

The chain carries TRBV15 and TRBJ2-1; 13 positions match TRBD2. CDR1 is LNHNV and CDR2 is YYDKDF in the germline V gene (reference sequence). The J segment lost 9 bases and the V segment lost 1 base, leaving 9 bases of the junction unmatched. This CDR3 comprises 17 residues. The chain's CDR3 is CATSRGPTSGRALEQFF. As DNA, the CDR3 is TGTGCCACCAGCAGAGGCCCAACTAGCGGGAGGGCTCTTGAGCAGTTCTTC.

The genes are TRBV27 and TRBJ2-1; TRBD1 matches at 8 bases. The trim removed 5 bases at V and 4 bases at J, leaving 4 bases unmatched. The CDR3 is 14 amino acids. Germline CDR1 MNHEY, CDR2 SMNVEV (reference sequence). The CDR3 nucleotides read TGTGCCAGCAGTCCCAGGACAGGGTACAATGAGCAGTTCTTC. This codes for CASSPRTGYNEQFF.

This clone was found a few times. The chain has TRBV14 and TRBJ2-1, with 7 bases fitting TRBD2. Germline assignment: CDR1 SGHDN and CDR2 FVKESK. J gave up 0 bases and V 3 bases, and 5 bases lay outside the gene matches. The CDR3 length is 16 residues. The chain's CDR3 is CASSQRRESSYNEQFF. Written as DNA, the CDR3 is TGTGCCAGCAGCCAGCGGCGGGAGAGCTCCTACAATGAGCAGTTCTTC. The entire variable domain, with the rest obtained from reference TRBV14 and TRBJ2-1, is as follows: EAGVTQFPSHSVIEKGQTVTLRCDPISGHDNLYWYRRVMGKEIKFLLHFVKESKQDESGMPNNRFLAERTGGTYSTLKVQPAELEDSGVYFCASSQRRESSYNEQFFGPGTRLTVL.

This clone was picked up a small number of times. The CDR3 region is CASSPQGLDEKLFF. Here the CDR3 DNA reads TGTGCCAGCTCACCACAGGGGTTGGATGAAAAACTGTTTTTT. The chain employs TRBV18 and TRBJ1-4; D perhaps matches TRBD1 (5 bases). Trimming cost V 1 base and J 6 bases, with 9 bases left between them. Germline V gives CDR1 KGHSH, CDR2 LQKENI. The CDR3 totals 14 residues. The full variable domain, in which reference TRBV18 and TRBJ1-4 provide the parts outside the CDR3, is NAGVMQNPRHLVRRRGQEARLRCSPMKGHSHVYWYRQLPEEGLKFMVYLQKENIIDESGMPKERFSAEFPKEGPSILRIQQVVRGDSAAYFCASSPQGLDEKLFFGSGTQLSVL.

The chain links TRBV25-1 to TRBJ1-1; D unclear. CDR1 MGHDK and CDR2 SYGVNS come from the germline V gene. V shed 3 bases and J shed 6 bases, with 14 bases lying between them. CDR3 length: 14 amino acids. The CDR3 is CASSESGGVSEAFF. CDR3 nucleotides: TGTGCCAGCAGTGAGTCAGGAGGAGTATCTGAAGCTTTCTTT.

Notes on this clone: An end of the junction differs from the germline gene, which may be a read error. For the CDR3, the DNA is TGTTCCAGCAGGCCAGGGGAACCTTTCACTGAAGCTTTCTTT. Translating gives CSSRPGEPFTEAFF. This chain joins TRBV7-9 and TRBJ1-1; a weak D match, TRBD1 (6 bases). CDR1 and CDR2 (germline): SEHNR, FQNEAQ (reference sequence). The CDR3 totals 14 residues.

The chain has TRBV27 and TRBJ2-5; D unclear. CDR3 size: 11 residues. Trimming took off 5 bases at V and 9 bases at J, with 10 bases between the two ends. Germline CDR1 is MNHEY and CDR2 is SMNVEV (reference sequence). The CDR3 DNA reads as TGTGCCAGCAGTCCCCCGGTGTCCCAGTACTTC. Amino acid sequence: CASSPPVSQYF.

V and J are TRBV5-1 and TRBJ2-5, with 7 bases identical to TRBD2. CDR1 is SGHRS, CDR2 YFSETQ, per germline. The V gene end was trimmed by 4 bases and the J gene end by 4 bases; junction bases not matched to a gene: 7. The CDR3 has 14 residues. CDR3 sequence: CASSPGLVIETQYF. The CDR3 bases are TGCGCCAGCAGCCCTGGACTAGTTATAGAGACCCAGTACTTC.